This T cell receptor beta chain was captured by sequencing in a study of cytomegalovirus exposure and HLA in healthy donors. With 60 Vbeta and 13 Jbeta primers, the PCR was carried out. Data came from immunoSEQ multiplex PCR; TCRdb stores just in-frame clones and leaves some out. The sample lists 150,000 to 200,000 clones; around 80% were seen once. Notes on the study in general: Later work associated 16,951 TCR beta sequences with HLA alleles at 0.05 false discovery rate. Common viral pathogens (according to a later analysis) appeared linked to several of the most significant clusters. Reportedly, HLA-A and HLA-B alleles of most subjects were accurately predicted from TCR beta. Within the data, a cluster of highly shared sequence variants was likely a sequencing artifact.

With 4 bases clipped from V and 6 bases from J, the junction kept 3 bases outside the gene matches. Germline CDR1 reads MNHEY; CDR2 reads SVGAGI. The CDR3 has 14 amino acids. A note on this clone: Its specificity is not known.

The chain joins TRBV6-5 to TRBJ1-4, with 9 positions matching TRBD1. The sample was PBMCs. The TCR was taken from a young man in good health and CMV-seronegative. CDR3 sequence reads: CASSSDRGDEKLFF. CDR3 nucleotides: TGTGCCAGCAGTTCGGACAGGGGAGATGAAAAACTGTTTTTT.